The clone carrying this T cell receptor (beta chain) was seen at least ten times. Its antigen remains unknown. The data were taken from a study of T-cell reconstitution after alpha-beta-depleted transplantation in children. Study-wide findings and caveats: Counts and diversity of T cells one year after transplant came mostly from newly produced T cells. Surviving recipient cells, namely T cells and thymic progenitors, were the source of high day-60 TCRbeta diversity in some patients. Expanded graft clones, several hundred of them, were reportedly the source of alpha-beta T cells about two months after transplant.

A TCRbeta library incorporating unique molecular identifiers was prepared. MiXCR, applied by TCRdb to the PCR reads, yields one record per CDR3 protein. The data contain 450,000 to 550,000 distinct CDR3 sequences, 9.5% to 12% of them singletons. Source: PBMCs, mostly from graft donor cells, taken 180 days after TCRalphabeta/CD19-depleted stem cell transplant. The source of this sequence is a female patient between 2 and 15 years old who had a stem cell transplant for aplastic anemia, so the T cells may come from the graft donor.

The chain's CDR3 is CASRQNYNEQFF. The DNA for the CDR3 is TGTGCCAGCAGGCAGAACTACAATGAGCAGTTCTTC. This sequence joins TRBV27 and TRBJ2-1; D gene uncertain. The CDR3 covers 12 residues. Trimming removed 6 bases at V and 3 bases at J, with 6 bases between. The germline V gene encodes CDR1 MNHEY and CDR2 SMNVEV (reference sequence).